This TCR beta chain was identified in a study of cytomegalovirus exposure and HLA in healthy donors. The CDR3 extends over 14 amino acids. The V gene's germline CDR1 is SGHRS and CDR2 YFSETQ. With 0 bases removed from V and 0 bases from J, the gap between germline ends came to 6 bases. 60 Vbeta and 13 Jbeta primers were used in PCR. The repertoire was sequenced with immunoSEQ multiplex PCR; TCRdb's copy has only in-frame clones and lacks some. The sample carries 85,000 to 90,000 clones, 65% to 85% recorded once. This clone was seen a handful of times. Its matching antigen is unknown. General study findings and limits: Researchers counted around 150 TCR beta chains as cytomegalovirus-associated.

This receptor was taken from a man aged 30 to 45 in good health and CMV-seronegative. The sequenced sample consisted of PBMCs. The J gene is TRBJ1-1, the V gene TRBV5-1; the D is unclear. The CDR3 loop reads CASSLELLNTEAFF. DNA of the CDR3: TGCGCCAGCAGCTTGGAGCTCCTGAACACTGAAGCTTTCTTT.